Below are 8 T cell receptor beta chains sequenced from a single sample in a study of CD8 T cells in Susac syndrome. A quantity of roughly 0.5 to 1 ug RNA underwent reverse transcription using random hexamers. TCRdb re-called the immunoSEQ multiplex PCR reads with MiXCR, one entry per CDR3 protein. The repertoire consists of approximately 190,000 distinct CDR3 sequences, with approximately 95% occurring once and the leading ten covering around 0.15%. Sequencing was carried out using CD8+ T cells from PBMCs. These receptor sequences come from a human donor with Susac syndrome.

V gene TRBV6-4 combines with J gene TRBJ2-1; D may be TRBD1 or TRBD2 (5 bases each). The CDR3 consists of 15 residues. CDR1 MRHNA and CDR2 SNTAGT come from the germline V gene. The V and J ends lost 3 bases and 0 bases respectively, with 9 bases between them. CDR3 sequence reads: CASSESGSSYNEQFF. The CDR3 nucleotides read TGTGCCAGCAGTGAATCAGGGAGCTCCTACAATGAGCAGTTCTTC.

The chain carries TRBV27 and TRBJ2-5, with 7 positions matching TRBD1. This CDR3 contains 16 residues. Germline V gene sequence: CDR1 MNHEY, CDR2 SMNVEV (reference sequence). Unmatched junction bases numbered 16, after V lost 6 bases and J lost 6 bases. The CDR3 reads CASSRTGEKDFQTQYF. The CDR3 bases are TGTGCCAGCAGCCGCACAGGGGAGAAGGATTTCCAGACCCAGTACTTC.

This chain joins TRBV30 and TRBJ1-2; the match to TRBD1 covers 9 bases. This CDR3 has 13 amino acids. V gave up 1 base and J gave up 6 bases; unmatched junction bases: 3. CDR1 is GTSNPN, CDR2 SVGIG, per germline (reference sequence). CDR3 nucleotide sequence: TGTGCCTGGAGTGGGGGACAGGGTGATGGCTACACCTTC. Translated: CAWSGGQGDGYTF.

This clonotype was seen a single time. The chain joins TRBV3-1 to TRBJ1-5, with a tentative D call TRBD1 (5 bases). Germline V gives CDR1 LGHDT, CDR2 YNNKEL (reference sequence). The CDR3 contains 16 residues. V was cut by 4 bases and J by 4 bases, with 17 bases left in between. CDR3 residues: CASSPGWEGQNQPQHF. The CDR3 DNA follows: TGTGCCAGCAGCCCAGGGTGGGAGGGTCAGAATCAGCCCCAGCATTTT.

The chain links TRBV28 to TRBJ1-5, with 10 bases fitting TRBD1. V lost 10 bases to trimming and J lost 7 bases; unmatched junction nucleotides: 7. This CDR3 contains 13 residues. Germline values: CDR1 MDHEN, CDR2 SYDVKM. DNA for the CDR3: TGTGCCACCGACAGGGGGCAGGGGCAGCCCCAGCATTTT. Translating gives CATDRGQGQPQHF.

This chain links TRBV10-2 with TRBJ1-6; TRBD1 is a possible D gene (5 bases). The CDR3 contains 14 residues. Trimming took 5 bases from V and 7 from J, leaving 12 bases between them. Germline V gene lookup returns CDR1 WSHSY and CDR2 SAAADI. As DNA, the CDR3 is TGCGCCAGCAGTCCCCAGGGTGACAATTCACCCCTCCACTTT. Translation: CASSPQGDNSPLHF.

V and J are TRBV19 and TRBJ2-7, with D possibly matching TRBD2 (6 bases). V gave up 6 bases and J gave up 2 bases, with 11 bases separating them. This CDR3 contains 13 residues. The germline V gene has CDR1 LNHDA and CDR2 SQIVND (reference sequence). The CDR3 spells CASSSGYPYEQYF. In nucleotides, the CDR3 is TGTGCCAGTAGCAGCGGGTACCCCTACGAGCAGTACTTC.

This chain joins TRBV20-1 and TRBJ2-7; 8 bases are a match to TRBD2. The V segment lost 2 bases and the J segment 5 bases; nucleotides outside the gene matches: 5. Germline-derived CDR1 and CDR2 are DFQATT and SNEGSKA (reference sequence). The CDR3 covers 13 residues. The CDR3 loop is CSARPAGANEQYF. Written as DNA, the CDR3 is TGCAGTGCTAGACCAGCGGGAGCGAACGAGCAGTACTTC.